These 21 T cell receptor beta chains share one sample of origin, sequenced in a study of monozygotic twins with inflammatory bowel disease. TCRdb re-called the 5' RACE reads; one entry per CDR3 protein, DNA not given. This table holds 200,000 to 250,000 distinct CDR3 sequences. Sequenced sample: blood. The receptors derive from a human donor with ulcerative colitis or Crohn's disease, or a healthy co-twin of an affected twin (not recorded which).

This CDR3 is CASSIGAQVVYGYTF. This chain connects TRBV19 to TRBJ1-2; there is no DNA to check the TCRdb D call of TRBD1. Germline V gives CDR1 LNHDA, CDR2 SQIVND (reference sequence). CDR3 length: 15 residues.

J is TRBJ2-6 and V is TRBV5-1. The germline V gene has CDR1 SGHRS and CDR2 YFSETQ. The CDR3 length is 15 residues. Here the CDR3 reads CASSLGSSGANVLTF. Complete variable domain (other parts from reference TRBV5-1 and TRBJ2-6): KAGVTQTPRYLIKTRGQQVTLSCSPISGHRSVSWYQQTPGQGLQFLFEYFSETQRNKGNFPGRFSGRQFSNSRSEMNVSTLELGDSALYLCASSLGSSGANVLTFGAGSRLTVL.

The chain combines TRBV15 with TRBJ2-1; TCRdb proposes TRBD2, but this gene call is untestable without DNA. Germline V gene sequence: CDR1 LNHNV, CDR2 YYDKDF (reference sequence). CDR3 length: 17 amino acids. The chain's CDR3 is CATSRGGSSGGDNEQFF. Looking up the rest from reference TRBV15 and TRBJ2-1 gives the full variable domain: DAMVIQNPRYQVTQFGKPVTLSCSQTLNHNVMYWYQQKSSQAPKLLFHYYDKDFNNEADTPDNFQSRRPNTSFCFLDIRSPGLGDTAMYLCATSRGGSSGGDNEQFFGPGTRLTVL.

The V gene is TRBV4-1, the J gene TRBJ2-1; TCRdb calls TRBD2, which cannot be checked without DNA. The germline gives CDR1 MGHRA, CDR2 YSYEKL. This CDR3 is built from 18 residues. CDR3 sequence: CASSLRSLTSGGNNEQFF.

CDR3 sequence: CSARDVGGSTDTQYF. This rearrangement joins TRBV20-1 to TRBJ2-3; TCRdb indicates TRBD1, and absent DNA this call remains unverified. Germline CDR1 DFQATT, CDR2 SNEGSKA (reference sequence). The CDR3 has 15 amino acids.

The rearrangement joins TRBV3-1 to TRBJ1-6; TCRdb proposes TRBD1, but this gene call is untestable without DNA. The CDR3 sequence is 14 residues long. Germline V gene data show CDR1 as LGHDT and CDR2 as YNNKEL (reference sequence). CDR3 region: CASRTRGDGSPLHF.

The chain uses TRBV6-1 and TRBJ1-1; lacking DNA, the TRBD1 call made by TCRdb goes unchecked. This CDR3 is 14 amino acids long. Looked up from germline, CDR1 is MNHNS and CDR2 is SASEGT. The chain's CDR3 is CASSVAGRGAEAFF.

This chain uses TRBV29-1 with TRBJ1-2; TCRdb picks TRBD1, but there is no DNA to check that call. CDR1 is SQVTM, CDR2 ANQGSEA, per germline. CDR3 length: 12 amino acids. The chain's CDR3 is CSGSDSSYGYTF. The full variable domain, completed using reference TRBV29-1 and TRBJ1-2, is SAVISQKPSRDICQRGTSLTIQCQVDSQVTMMFWYRQQPGQSLTLIATANQGSEATYESGFVIDKFPISRPNLTFSTLTVSNMSPEDSSIYLCSGSDSSYGYTFGSGTRLTVV.

The V call is TRBV5-5, the J call TRBJ1-5. CDR1 is SGHKS, CDR2 YYEKEE, per germline (reference sequence). This CDR3 spans 16 amino acids. CDR3: CASSLGVRVGNQPQHF.

This rearrangement joins TRBV27 to TRBJ1-2; without DNA, the TCRdb call of TRBD1 cannot be checked. The CDR3 runs 15 residues. CDR1 and CDR2 (germline): MNHEY, SMNVEV (reference sequence). This chain's CDR3 is CASSLSRGRNYGYTF.

The rearrangement uses TRBV9 and TRBJ1-2; the D call of TRBD1 rests on TCRdb alone, since no DNA is present to check it. Germline V gene lookup returns CDR1 SGDLS and CDR2 YYNGEE. The CDR3 has 15 amino acids. This CDR3 is CASSVQGANPGGYTF. Together with reference TRBV9 and TRBJ1-2, the CDR3 gives the full variable domain: DSGVTQTPKHLITATGQRVTLRCSPRSGDLSVYWYQQSLDQGLQFLIQYYNGEERAKGNILERFSAQQFPDLHSELNLSSLELGDSALYFCASSVQGANPGGYTFGSGTRLTVV.

This chain uses TRBV10-3 with TRBJ1-3; TCRdb's D call of TRBD1 is untestable without DNA. This CDR3 is 16 amino acids long. Germline CDR1 ENHRY, CDR2 SYGVKD. CDR3 in amino acids: CAISDLTPSSGNTIYF.

This chain connects TRBV4-1 to TRBJ2-7; absent DNA, TCRdb's TRBD2 call cannot be checked. The CDR3 runs to 17 residues. Germline CDR1 reads MGHRA; CDR2 reads YSYEKL. This chain's CDR3 is CASSPLVWAGGAYEQYF.

V and J are TRBV10-3 and TRBJ1-5; TCRdb returns TRBD1, unconfirmable since there is no DNA. Per germline, CDR1 ENHRY and CDR2 SYGVKD. The CDR3 loop spans 14 amino acids. The CDR3 reads CAISGGQANQPQHF.

The chain couples TRBV6-5 to TRBJ2-7; TCRdb designates TRBD1, a call that cannot be tested without DNA. This CDR3 has 17 amino acids. Germline lookup yields CDR1 MNHEY and CDR2 SVGAGI. The CDR3 sequence is CASSSSLTGGWYYEQYF.

This chain uses TRBV5-6 with TRBJ2-2; TCRdb picks TRBD1, but there is no DNA to check that call. This CDR3 contains 21 residues. The V gene's germline CDR1 is SGHDT and CDR2 YYEEEE. CDR3 residues: CASSPAWPGGAFLWNTGELFF.

The V call is TRBV14, the J call TRBJ2-7; TCRdb selects TRBD1, and the lack of DNA leaves this call unchecked. The CDR3 spans 14 residues. Germline V gene data show CDR1 as SGHDN and CDR2 as FVKESK. The CDR3: CASSHPTTGAEQYF.

V usage is TRBV12-2 and J usage is TRBJ1-5; TCRdb's D gene call, TRBD1, goes unchecked for lack of DNA. TRBV12-2 is a listed pseudogene. This CDR3 is 15 amino acids long. The chain's CDR3 is CASRLAVPPRQPQHF.

The chain carries TRBV4-2 and TRBJ1-2. There are 13 residues in the CDR3. Germline assignment: CDR1 LGHNA and CDR2 YNFKEQ. CDR3 in amino acids: CASSPRQEIGYTF.

This sequence joins TRBV20-1 and TRBJ1-2; TCRdb calls TRBD1, which cannot be checked without DNA. Germline V gene sequence: CDR1 DFQATT, CDR2 SNEGSKA (reference sequence). The CDR3 extends over 13 amino acids. CDR3 sequence reads: CSASGAGFYGYTF.

The chain carries TRBV4-1 and TRBJ2-4; TCRdb's D call, TRBD1, is unchecked because there is no DNA. This CDR3 region has 15 residues. Germline V lookup: CDR1 MGHRA, CDR2 YSYEKL. The CDR3 protein is CASSHGVLPGDIQYF.